Listed below are T cell receptor beta chains from one sample, sequenced in a study of T cell responses to AZD1222 COVID-19 vaccine. Profiled with immunoSEQ multiplex PCR; TCRdb holds only in-frame clones, not every one. The table includes about 150,000 clones, over 90% detected once. The source was peripheral blood, collected on day 0 of AZD1222 vaccination. These receptors were obtained from an adult in good health. Both conserved end residues are trimmed from each CDR3. The D gene is left open where the match is weak. Rows may omit the clone size; those that give it use once, few, many or a size class.

TRBV19 10 NA NA ATAFLGRAAF
TRBV28 12 NA NA ASRATGFGSPLH
TRBV6-2/TRBV6-3 12 TRBD2 once ASSQTSGRETQY
TRBV10-1 11 NA NA ASSEATPGELF
TRBV19 13 NA NA ASSWAGSIYNEQF
TRBV7-9 13 NA once ASSLTDPGTGELF
TRBV24-1 14 NA NA ATSGTVDAPGNTIY
TRBV7-9 11 TRBD2 NA ASSPGTNNEQF
TRBV3-1/TRBV3-2 13 TRBD1 NA ASSSRQGATDTQY
TRBV29-1 14 NA NA SVGGLKGSGANVLT
TRBV6-2/TRBV6-3 13 NA NA ASSYGQGTGNTIY
TRBV5-1 10 NA NA ASTDPGYGYT
TRBV4-1 13 TRBD1 NA ASSQGQGAGYGYT
TRBV27 13 NA NA ASSLSRAGLGEQY
TRBV30 16 NA NA AWSREATGTGNTGELF
TRBV5-1 13 NA NA ASSLAWDGSYEQY
TRBV10-3 11 NA NA ATSSGQMSEQY
TRBV7-9 11 TRBD1 NA ASSQTGADGYT
TRBV25-1 13 TRBD2 NA ASSKGLADTGELF
TRBV10-2 12 TRBD2 NA ASRTSGISDTQY
TRBV25-1 10 NA NA ATGADTGELF
TRBV6-5 13 NA NA ASSSRERGALEQF
TRBV6-2/TRBV6-3 12 NA few ASSYLGSSSEQY
TRBV28 10 NA once ASSFDVAKLF
TRBV7-9 13 TRBD1 NA ASSSWTGGKSPLH
TRBV10-1 11 NA NA ASSANQNSPLH
TRBV28 11 TRBD1 NA ASSRDRNSPLH
TRBV27 12 NA medium-sized ASRGHSLNQPQH
TRBV15 14 TRBD2 NA ATSTGLAGGTGELF
TRBV5-4 14 TRBD1 NA ASSRTRGRPAYEQY
TRBV9 13 NA NA ASSVDTDANYGYT